These 9 T cell receptor beta chains were all obtained from the same sample, sequenced in a study of blood T cell repertoires in COVID-19. Clones were sequenced by immunoSEQ multiplex PCR, and TCRdb holds only the in-frame ones, with some missing. This table holds approximately 110,000 clones, approximately 90% found once. The sample was peripheral blood. These receptors all come from a woman of 80 years or more with acute or convalescent COVID-19.

The chain has TRBV29-1 and TRBJ2-7; 14 nucleotides match TRBD2. This CDR3 is built from 13 residues. V shed 5 bases and J 6 bases; nucleotides not matched to a gene: 3. The germline V gene has CDR1 SQVTM and CDR2 ANQGSEA. CDR3 bases: TGCAGCGTTTTCGGACTAGCGGGGGGCGAGCAGTACTTC. Amino acid sequence: CSVFGLAGGEQYF.

This chain links TRBV24-1 with TRBJ2-1; 8 bases are a match to TRBD1. V gave up 5 bases and J gave up 1 base; unmatched junction bases: 12. The germline gives CDR1 KGHDR, CDR2 SFDVKD. This CDR3 is 18 amino acids long. The CDR3 region is CATSGRAEDRESYNEQFF. In DNA form, the CDR3 reads TGTGCCACCAGTGGACGGGCGGAGGACAGGGAATCCTACAATGAGCAGTTCTTC.

The rearrangement uses TRBV2 and TRBJ2-5; TRBD2 aligns across 7 bases. CDR1 is SNHLY, CDR2 FYNNEI, per germline. J was trimmed by 0 bases and V by 8 bases; bases with no gene match: 9. This CDR3 is 15 amino acids long. The CDR3 reads CASSGELADQETQYF. The CDR3 DNA reads TGTGCCAGCTCGGGGGAGCTAGCGGACCAAGAGACCCAGTACTTC.

The J gene is TRBJ2-2, the V gene TRBV10-3; possible D gene TRBD2, 7 bases. Germline-derived CDR1 and CDR2 are ENHRY and SYGVKD. V lost 0 bases, J lost 6 bases, and 11 bases lay in between. The CDR3 spans 15 residues. CDR3 sequence (DNA): TGTGCCATCAGTGAGTCGGCGGGGGCTTCCGGGGAGCTGTTTTTT. Translated: CAISESAGASGELFF.

The rearrangement links TRBV5-4 to TRBJ1-1, with D unclear. The germline gives CDR1 SGHNT, CDR2 YYREEE (reference sequence). V shed 1 base and J shed 5 bases, with 12 bases lying between them. There are 14 residues in the CDR3. The CDR3 DNA follows: TGTGCCAGCAGCTTGACTATCTCGGTTACTGAAGCTTTCTTT. It specifies CASSLTISVTEAFF.

The chain links TRBV7-9 to TRBJ2-5; D possibly corresponds to TRBD2 (6 bases). The length of the CDR3 is 14 residues. V gave up 5 bases and J gave up 1 base, with 11 bases separating them. The germline CDR1 and CDR2 sequences are SEHNR and FQNEAQ (reference sequence). In DNA, the CDR3 is TGTGCCAGCAGCCCGTGGACTACCCAAGAGACCCAGTACTTC. It is translated as CASSPWTTQETQYF.

This chain connects TRBV5-4 to TRBJ2-7; TRBD1 agrees at 10 bases. The germline V gene has CDR1 SGHNT and CDR2 YYREEE (reference sequence). Trimming at V came to 0 bases and at J to 4 bases, leaving 1 base not matched to a gene. The CDR3 has 14 amino acids. CDR3 residues: CASSLGQGAYEQYF. The CDR3 DNA reads TGTGCCAGCAGCTTGGGACAGGGGGCTTACGAGCAGTACTTC.

This chain uses TRBV19 with TRBJ2-3; 9 positions agree with TRBD1. Germline trimming cut 5 bases from V and 4 bases from J; bases unmatched to any gene: 10. Germline V CDR1 and CDR2: LNHDA, SQIVND (reference sequence). This CDR3 has 16 residues. The CDR3: CASSPSGTGSADTQYF. DNA for the CDR3: TGTGCCAGTAGTCCCTCCGGGACAGGGAGTGCAGATACGCAGTATTTT.

CDR3 sequence: CATTKPLDSGNTIYF. The CDR3 nucleotides read TGTGCCACCACTAAACCACTAGACTCTGGAAACACCATATATTTT. J is TRBJ1-3 and V is TRBV10-3; D remains unclear. The CDR3 consists of 15 residues. Looked up from germline, CDR1 is ENHRY and CDR2 is SYGVKD. V gave up 10 bases and J gave up 0 bases, with 16 bases separating them.